The 18 T cell receptor beta chains reported below all come from one sample, sequenced in a study of Graves' ophthalmopathy and Graves' hyperthyroidism. Amplifying from RNA transcripts, the study obtained TCR beta CDR3 regions. The first-round RT-PCR employed HTBI primers together with the Qiagen OneStep RT-PCR kit. A multiplex PCR was then performed as the second round. One entry per CDR3 protein, called by TCRdb with MiXCR from the multiplex PCR reads. The sample lists fewer than 650,000 distinct CDR3 sequences, roughly 20% occurring once. Sequencing was carried out using peripheral blood. Every receptor here comes from a woman between 18 and 29 years old with stable Graves' hyperthyroidism. Some clones in this sample may be carry-over from other donors' samples.

This clonotype has a count of ten or more. The CDR3 coding sequence is TGTGCCAGCAGCTTAGGTAAACCGGGACAGCGGAACTATGGCTACACCTTC. Residues: CASSLGKPGQRNYGYTF. This chain links TRBV11-1 with TRBJ1-2; 7 nucleotides match TRBD1. This CDR3 contains 17 residues. Looked up from germline, CDR1 is SGHAT and CDR2 is FQDESV (reference sequence). V lost 1 base, J lost 2 bases, and 10 bases stayed unmatched.

The chain couples TRBV6-2 or TRBV6-3 to TRBJ2-2; a weak D match, TRBD2 (6 bases). V was trimmed by 6 bases and J by 5 bases, leaving 19 bases between them. Germline lookup yields CDR1 MNHEY and CDR2 SVGEGT. There are 16 residues in the CDR3. In nucleotides, the CDR3 is TGTGCCAGCAGCCATAATCCTAGCGTGGGGACCGGGGAGCTGTTTTTT. As protein: CASSHNPSVGTGELFF.

This clonotype has at least ten counts. This chain uses TRBV20-1 with TRBJ1-6; weak D call: TRBD1 (5 bases). The V gene lost 5 bases and the J gene lost 10 bases, with 21 bases spanning the gap. From germline, CDR1 is DFQATT and CDR2 SNEGSKA (reference sequence). The CDR3 loop spans 15 amino acids. In DNA, the CDR3 is TGCAGTGCTTCCCGGGGGGGATCAGGAGGATCACCCCTCCACTTT. Amino acid sequence: CSASRGGSGGSPLHF.

This clonotype has ten or more counts. The rearrangement uses TRBV12-3 or TRBV12-4 and TRBJ1-1, with no clear D. V was clipped by 3 bases and J by 1 base, with 6 bases between them. The CDR3 is 13 amino acids. This chain's CDR3 is CASSFHTNTEAFF. The CDR3 DNA follows: TGTGCCAGCAGTTTTCACACGAACACTGAAGCTTTCTTT.

This clonotype was detected many times. The gene calls are TRBV7-2 and TRBJ2-2; D ambiguous. V lost 1 base and J 6 bases, leaving 9 bases between the germline ends. Per germline, CDR1 SGHTA and CDR2 FQGNSA. CDR3 length equals 14 residues. The CDR3 loop reads CASSLELHSGELFF. The DNA of the CDR3 is TGTGCCAGCAGCTTAGAACTGCATTCCGGGGAGCTGTTTTTT.

This clonotype showed up just a few times. The gene calls are TRBV5-4 and TRBJ1-5; no reliable D call. Germline V lookup: CDR1 SGHNT, CDR2 YYREEE (reference sequence). V was shortened by 0 bases and J by 0 bases, with 10 bases between the two germline ends. This CDR3 spans 16 amino acids. CDR3: CASSLDSEISNQPQHF. The CDR3, as DNA: TGTGCCAGCAGCTTGGATTCCGAAATTAGCAATCAGCCCCAGCATTTT.

This clonotype has a count of ten or more. V and J are TRBV7-2 and TRBJ1-1; the match to TRBD1 covers 7 bases. Germline values: CDR1 SGHTA, CDR2 FQGNSA. The CDR3 is 15 residues long. The J segment lost 6 bases and the V segment lost 5 bases, leaving 12 bases of the junction unmatched. The CDR3 DNA sequence: TGTGCCAGCAGCCCCTATAAGGGGGCGGGCGCTGAAGCTTTCTTT. Amino acids: CASSPYKGAGAEAFF.

This clonotype was seen at least ten times. The V call is TRBV6-1, the J call TRBJ1-2; no reliable D call. CDR1 and CDR2 from the germline V gene are MNHNS and SASEGT. The CDR3 extends over 11 amino acids. The V gene lost 4 bases and the J gene lost 8 bases, with 8 bases spanning the gap. CDR3 protein: CASSVEWGYTF. The CDR3 region has the DNA TGTGCCAGCAGTGTGGAATGGGGCTACACCTTC.

In regard to this clonotype: A single base separates this from a much larger clone, so it may be a read error. V usage is TRBV7-9 and J usage is TRBJ2-5, with D unresolved. This CDR3 region has 13 residues. Germline lookup yields CDR1 SEHNR and CDR2 FQNEAQ (reference sequence). The CDR3 reads CASRLDGGETKYF. Written as DNA, the CDR3 is TGTGCCAGCAGGTTGGATGGTGGAGAGACCAAGTACTTC.

This clonotype appeared many times. The chain recombines TRBV2 with TRBJ2-2; D may be TRBD1 (6 bases). In germline, CDR1 is SNHLY, CDR2 FYNNEI. V lost 7 bases and J lost 2, with 14 bases in between. This CDR3 is 15 amino acids long. The CDR3 sequence: CASTPPTGNTGELFF. DNA for the CDR3: TGTGCCAGCACTCCTCCGACAGGAAACACCGGGGAGCTGTTTTTT.

J is TRBJ1-2 and V is TRBV27; D ambiguous. The CDR3 contains 14 residues. The germline V gene has CDR1 MNHEY and CDR2 SMNVEV (reference sequence). Trimming stripped 5 bases from V and 4 bases from J, with 14 bases between. CDR3 loop: CASSPTDRPYGYTF. CDR3 in DNA: TGTGCCAGCAGTCCCACGGACCGTCCCTATGGCTACACCTTC.

The chain combines TRBV4-1 with TRBJ1-1, with D maybe TRBD1 (5 bases). CDR3 length: 16 amino acids. CDR1 and CDR2 from the germline V gene are MGHRA and YSYEKL. The V end lost 5 bases, the J end lost 3 bases, and 19 bases lay between the germline ends. CDR3 sequence reads: CASSEIRGPPDTEAFF. In nucleotides, the CDR3 is TGCGCCAGCAGCGAGATACGGGGACCCCCGGACACTGAAGCTTTCTTT.

The gene calls are TRBV6-5 and TRBJ1-2; D remains unclear. Deletions cut 5 bases from V and 4 bases from J, with 8 bases between. The CDR3 runs to 12 residues. CDR1 and CDR2 (germline): MNHEY, SVGAGI. The CDR3 loop reads CASSNDIYGYTF. The CDR3 DNA follows: TGTGCCAGCAGTAACGACATCTATGGCTACACCTTC.

This clonotype was recorded at least ten times. This chain links TRBV6-4 with TRBJ1-3, with TRBD1 identical over 9 bases. This CDR3 spans 13 amino acids. Germline values: CDR1 MRHNA, CDR2 SNTAGT. Trimming removed 10 bases from V and 4 bases from J; junction bases left unmatched: 5. The chain's CDR3 is CATSDRGGNTIYF. In DNA, the CDR3 is TGTGCCACCTCGGACAGGGGAGGAAACACCATATATTTT.

This clonotype was counted many times. At one end the junction does not follow the germline gene, possibly because of a read error. The chain joins TRBV3-1 to TRBJ1-1, with 10 bases aligning to TRBD1. Germline V gene lookup returns CDR1 LGHDT and CDR2 YNNKEL (reference sequence). The CDR3 sequence is 13 residues long. The CDR3 is CASSQGGGQGSLF. CDR3 DNA sequence: TGTGCCAGCAGCCAAGGGGGGGGACAGGGGAGTCTCTTT.

This clonotype was counted many times. The chain combines TRBV7-6 with TRBJ2-5, with a tentative D call TRBD1 (6 bases). The CDR3 runs 15 residues. The germline V and J ends were trimmed by 5 bases and 1 base, with 14 bases remaining between them. Germline V gene lookup returns CDR1 SGHVS and CDR2 FNYEAQ. CDR3 coding DNA: TGTGCCAGCAGCCCTACCCCGGACAGCCAAGAGACCCAGTACTTC. Protein sequence: CASSPTPDSQETQYF. The full variable domain, rest sourced from reference TRBV7-6 and TRBJ2-5, is GAGVSQSPRYKVTKRGQDVALRCDPISGHVSLYWYRQALGQGPEFLTYFNYEAQQDKSGLPNDRFSAERPEGSISTLTIQRTEQRDSAMYRCASSPTPDSQETQYFGPGTRLLVL.

The V call is TRBV7-3, the J call TRBJ2-7; D may be TRBD2 (6 bases). This CDR3 region has 14 residues. Germline loops: CDR1 SGHTA, CDR2 FQGTGA. The V end was cut by 4 bases, the J end by 5 bases, with 15 bases between. CDR3 loop: CASSSSAGHDEQYF. CDR3 coding DNA: TGTGCCAGCAGCTCCTCGGCGGGGCACGACGAGCAGTACTTC.

This clonotype was picked up many times. The rearrangement joins TRBV3-1 to TRBJ1-1; D ambiguous. The V gene's germline CDR1 is LGHDT and CDR2 YNNKEL (reference sequence). V was cut by 4 bases and J by 8 bases, with 14 bases left in between. The length of the CDR3 is 13 residues. The CDR3 DNA sequence: TGTGCCAGCAGCCCATACCGGAGGGCGGAAGCTTTCTTT. Translated: CASSPYRRAEAFF.